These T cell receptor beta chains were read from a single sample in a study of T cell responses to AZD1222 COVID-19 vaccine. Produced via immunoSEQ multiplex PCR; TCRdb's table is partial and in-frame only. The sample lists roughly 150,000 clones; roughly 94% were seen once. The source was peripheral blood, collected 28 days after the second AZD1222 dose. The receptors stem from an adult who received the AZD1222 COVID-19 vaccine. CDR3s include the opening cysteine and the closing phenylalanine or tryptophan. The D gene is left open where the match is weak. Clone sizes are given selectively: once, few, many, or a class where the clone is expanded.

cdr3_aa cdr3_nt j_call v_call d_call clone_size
CASSASKNQETQYF TGTGCCAGCAGTGCCTCCAAGAACCAAGAGACCCAGTACTTC TRBJ2-5 TRBV25-1 . .
CASTTIGQPQHF TGTGCCAGCACCACTATCGGACAGCCCCAGCATTTT TRBJ1-5 TRBV3-1/TRBV3-2 . .
CASSSRPLRLRNSVRAFF TGTGCCAGCAGCTCTAGGCCCCTTAGGTTGAGGAATAGTGTGAGGGCTTTCTTT TRBJ1-1 TRBV11-3 . .
CATSSNPRDTAIYF TGTGCCACCAGCAGTAACCCGCGGGACACGGCCATATATTTT TRBJ1-3 TRBV15 . .
CARSKTAGGLINTGELFF TGTGCCAGAAGTAAAACCGCGGGGGGGCTGATCAACACCGGGGAGCTGTTTTTT TRBJ2-2 TRBV19 TRBD2 .
CAISAGDTEAFF TGTGCCATCAGTGCTGGGGACACTGAAGCTTTCTTT TRBJ1-1 TRBV10-3 . .
CASSPRRSYGYTF TGTGCCAGCAGCCCCCGGAGGAGCTATGGCTACACCTTC TRBJ1-2 TRBV13 . .
CASSNQRGGRETQYF TGTGCCAGCAGCAATCAGCGGGGGGGCCGAGAGACCCAGTACTTC TRBJ2-5 TRBV5-6 TRBD2 .
CSASLDSGVLVGTQYF TGCAGTGCTAGTTTGGATAGCGGGGTTCTGGTGGGGACCCAGTACTTC TRBJ2-5 TRBV20-1 TRBD2 .
CASSPGRGYLLNEQFF TGTGCCAGCAGCCCCGGGAGGGGATACCTACTGAATGAGCAGTTCTTC TRBJ2-1 TRBV7-9 TRBD2 .
CASSLSQGVGNTIYF TGTGCCAGCAGCTTGTCACAGGGGGTTGGAAACACCATATATTTT TRBJ1-3 TRBV5-4 TRBD1 .
CASSPPSRTGGNTIYF TGTGCCAGCTCACCACCGTCTAGGACAGGGGGAAACACCATATATTTT TRBJ1-3 TRBV18 TRBD1 .
CASSGTGGVQETQYF TGTGCCAGCAGCGGGACAGGGGGGGTCCAAGAGACCCAGTACTTC TRBJ2-5 TRBV2 TRBD1 .
CASSLFSGGLAGETQYF TGCGCCAGCAGCTTATTTAGCGGGGGGCTGGCGGGAGAGACCCAGTACTTC TRBJ2-5 TRBV5-1 TRBD2 .
CASSDVAPFGNEQFF TGTGCCAGCAGTGATGTAGCGCCCTTCGGGAATGAGCAGTTCTTC TRBJ2-1 TRBV2 . once
CASSEARGAWSQYF TGTGCCAGCAGTGAAGCAAGGGGGGCGTGGTCGCAGTATTTT TRBJ2-3 TRBV6-1 . .
CASSTVLNGYTF TGTGCCAGCTCGACAGTGCTTAATGGCTACACCTTC TRBJ1-2 TRBV18 . .
CASSYGTLDTEAFF TGTGCCAGCAGTTATGGGACACTGGACACTGAAGCTTTCTTT TRBJ1-1 TRBV6-5 . once
CASSLGLASPTDTQYF TGTGCCAGCAGCTTGGGACTAGCGAGCCCCACAGATACGCAGTATTTT TRBJ2-3 TRBV5-4 TRBD2 .
CASSTLAGGGTEAFF TGTGCCAGTAGTACGCTGGCAGGGGGCGGCACTGAAGCTTTCTTT TRBJ1-1 TRBV19 TRBD1 .
CASSPLYSGELFF TGTGCCAGCAGCCCGCTTTATTCCGGGGAGCTGTTTTTT TRBJ2-2 TRBV6-5 . .
CASSERGQGGYEQYF TGTGCCAGCAGTGAACGGGGACAGGGGGGCTACGAGCAGTACTTC TRBJ2-7 TRBV6-1 TRBD1 once
CASSDGPNQPQHF TGTGCCAGTTCCGACGGACCCAATCAGCCCCAGCATTTT TRBJ1-5 TRBV19 . .
CASSILPGQGTQEAQHF TGTGCCAGTAGTATACTTCCGGGACAGGGCACCCAAGAAGCCCAGCATTTT TRBJ1-5 TRBV19 TRBD1 .
CASSLWGDFGQPQHF TGCGCCAGCAGCTTGTGGGGGGATTTTGGACAGCCCCAGCATTTT TRBJ1-5 TRBV5-1 . once
CAISESREAYEQYF TGTGCCATCAGTGAATCCCGAGAGGCCTACGAGCAGTACTTC TRBJ2-7 TRBV10-3 . .
CASSFRISDPGELFF TGCGCCAGCAGCTTCCGGATTAGCGATCCCGGGGAGCTGTTTTTT TRBJ2-2 TRBV5-1 . .
CASSPGPTFSGNTIYF TGTGCCAGCTCACCAGGCCCGACCTTCTCTGGAAACACCATATATTTT TRBJ1-3 TRBV18 . .
CASSRTGSNTEAFF TGCGCCAGCAGCAGGACAGGCTCGAACACTGAAGCTTTCTTT TRBJ1-1 TRBV5-1 TRBD1 .
CASSLTRFRNTEAFF TGTGCCAGCAGCTTAACGAGATTTCGGAACACTGAAGCTTTCTTT TRBJ1-1 TRBV11-1 . .
CASSRTRYTLAGLSSTDTQYF TGTGCCAGCAGCCGCACGCGTTATACACTAGCGGGATTATCTAGCACAGATACGCAGTATTTT TRBJ2-3 TRBV21-1 . .
CASGADRTYNEQFF TGTGCTAGTGGTGCCGACAGGACCTACAATGAGCAGTTCTTC TRBJ2-1 TRBV12-5 . .
CASSYLSTNTEAFF TGTGCCAGCAGTTATCTCTCCACGAACACTGAAGCTTTCTTT TRBJ1-1 TRBV6-2/TRBV6-3 . .
CASSLVQAEQFF TGCGCCAGCAGCTTGGTGCAGGCCGAGCAGTTCTTC TRBJ2-1 TRBV5-1 . .
CASSETGAAYGYTF TGTGCCAGCAGTGAAACCGGGGCAGCTTATGGCTACACCTTC TRBJ1-2 TRBV2 . .
CASRWTGRNSPLHF TGTGCCAGCAGATGGACAGGGCGTAATTCACCCCTCCACTTT TRBJ1-6 TRBV27 TRBD1 .
CASRRDGELFF TGTGCCAGCCGTCGGGACGGGGAGCTGTTTTTT TRBJ2-2 TRBV6-5 . .
CASSLAGGWSYEQYF TGTGCCAGCAGCTTGGCCGGGGGGTGGTCCTACGAGCAGTACTTC TRBJ2-7 TRBV5-4 TRBD2 .
CASKGGGVSEQFF TGTGCCAGCAAAGGTGGCGGGGTAAGTGAGCAGTTCTTC TRBJ2-1 TRBV2 . .
CASSVGFPAGELFF TGTGCCAGCAGCGTAGGGTTCCCAGCCGGGGAGCTGTTTTTT TRBJ2-2 TRBV9 . .
CSVGEYSNQPQHF TGCAGCGTTGGAGAGTATAGCAATCAGCCCCAGCATTTT TRBJ1-5 TRBV29-1 . .
CASSPDSSEQYF TGTGCCAGCAGCCCTGATTCGAGCGAGCAGTACTTC TRBJ2-7 TRBV11-3 . .
CASSETGWEQYF TGTGCCAGCAGTGAAACAGGGTGGGAGCAGTACTTC TRBJ2-7 TRBV6-1 . once
CASTGLAGGPDTQYF TGTGCCAGCACCGGACTAGCGGGGGGCCCAGATACGCAGTATTTT TRBJ2-3 TRBV27 TRBD2 .
CASSRGIYGEKLFF TGTGCCAGCAGCCGAGGGATCTACGGTGAAAAACTGTTTTTT TRBJ1-4 TRBV7-8 . .
CASSLVGRANEKLFF TGTGCCAGCAGCTTAGTGGGCCGAGCTAATGAAAAACTGTTTTTT TRBJ1-4 TRBV11-2 . .
CASSLGQGDYEQYF TGTGCCAGCAGCTTGGGACAGGGGGACTACGAGCAGTACTTC TRBJ2-7 TRBV7-9 TRBD1 once
CASSLRIGQGSPLHF TGTGCCAGCAGCTTAAGGATAGGGCAGGGGTCACCCCTCCACTTT TRBJ1-6 TRBV7-2 . few
CASSPALLETQYF TGTGCCAGCAGCCCTGCCCTTCTGGAGACCCAGTACTTC TRBJ2-5 TRBV5-6 . once
CASSLGQNQPQHF TGTGCCAGCAGCCTCGGACAGAATCAGCCCCAGCATTTT TRBJ1-5 TRBV27 . .
CASGDRSYEQYF TGTGCCAGCGGCGACAGGAGCTACGAGCAGTACTTC TRBJ2-7 TRBV19 . .
CASSQAGRTNSPLHF TGTGCCAGCAGCCAAGCGGGACGTACTAATTCACCCCTCCACTTT TRBJ1-6 TRBV4-2 . .
CASSPPGQGGTEAFF TGTGCCAGCTCACCCCCGGGACAGGGGGGGACTGAAGCTTTCTTT TRBJ1-1 TRBV18 TRBD1 .